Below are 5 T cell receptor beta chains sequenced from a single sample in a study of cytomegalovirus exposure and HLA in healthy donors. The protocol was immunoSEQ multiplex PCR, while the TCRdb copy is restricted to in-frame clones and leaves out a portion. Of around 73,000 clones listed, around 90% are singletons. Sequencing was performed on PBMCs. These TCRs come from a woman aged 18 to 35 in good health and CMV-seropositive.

The CDR3 here is CASSSPGLAGSNEQFF. In nucleotides, the CDR3 is TGTGCCAGCAGTTCGCCGGGACTAGCGGGAAGCAATGAGCAGTTCTTC. This sequence joins TRBV27 and TRBJ2-1; 13 positions agree with TRBD2. V shed 4 bases, J shed 6 bases, and the junction held 6 bases outside the gene matches. Germline loops: CDR1 MNHEY, CDR2 SMNVEV (reference sequence). This CDR3 has 16 amino acids.

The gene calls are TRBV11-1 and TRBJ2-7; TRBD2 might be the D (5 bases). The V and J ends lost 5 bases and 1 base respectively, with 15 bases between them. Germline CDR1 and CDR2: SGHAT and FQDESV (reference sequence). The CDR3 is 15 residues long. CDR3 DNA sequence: TGTGCCAGCAGCCGGAGGCTAGTACAATCCTACGAGCAGTACTTC. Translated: CASSRRLVQSYEQYF.

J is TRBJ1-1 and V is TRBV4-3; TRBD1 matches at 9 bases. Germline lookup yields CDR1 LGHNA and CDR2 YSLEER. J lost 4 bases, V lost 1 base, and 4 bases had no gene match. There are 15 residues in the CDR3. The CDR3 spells CASSQAQGASTEAFF. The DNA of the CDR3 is TGCGCCAGCAGCCAAGCACAGGGGGCTAGCACTGAAGCTTTCTTT.

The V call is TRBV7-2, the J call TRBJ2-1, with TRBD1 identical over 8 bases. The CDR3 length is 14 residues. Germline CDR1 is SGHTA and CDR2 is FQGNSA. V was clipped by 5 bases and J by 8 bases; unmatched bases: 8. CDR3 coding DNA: TGTGCCAGCAGCCTCGACAGGGGACGGGATGAGCAGTTCTTC. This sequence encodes CASSLDRGRDEQFF.

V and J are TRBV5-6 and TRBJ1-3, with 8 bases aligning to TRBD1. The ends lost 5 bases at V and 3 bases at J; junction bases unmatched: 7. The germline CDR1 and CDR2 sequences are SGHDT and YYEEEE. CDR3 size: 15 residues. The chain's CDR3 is CASSPWTGNGNTIYF. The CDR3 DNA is TGTGCCAGCAGTCCCTGGACAGGGAATGGAAACACCATATATTTT. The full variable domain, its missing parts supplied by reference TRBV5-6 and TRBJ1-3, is DAGVTQSPTHLIKTRGQQVTLRCSPKSGHDTVSWYQQALGQGPQFIFQYYEEEERQRGNFPDRFSGHQFPNYSSELNVNALLLGDSALYLCASSPWTGNGNTIYFGEGSWLTVV.